This entry is about one T cell receptor (beta chain). Its antigen is currently unknown. The entry originates in a study of shared clonotypes between healthy human individuals. Turning to the study itself: CD4 naive cells filled three plates per donor, CD4 memory three, CD8 naive two and CD8 memory one. Overall study findings and caveats: Memory subsets generally showed smaller estimated richness than naive subsets did.

Roughly 210 ng DNA, 30,000 or so T cell genomes, went into each sorted-subset replicate PCR. The repertoire was sequenced with immunoSEQ multiplex PCR; TCRdb's copy has only in-frame clones and lacks some. The table has about 2.4 million clones, over 85% seen once. CDR3 length: 14 residues. V was clipped by 2 bases and J by 6 bases, with 13 bases between them. Looked up from germline, CDR1 is SGDLS and CDR2 is YYNGEE. The sequenced sample was naive CD4+ T cells from PBMCs. Subset given: CD45RA+ positively selected. The chain employs TRBV9 and TRBJ2-3; D gene ambiguous. This sequence originates from a man aged 18 to 35 in good health. Some clones in this sample may be carry-over from other donors' samples. CDR3 protein: CASSVTFSQDTQYF. The CDR3 region has the DNA TGTGCCAGCAGCGTGACCTTTTCCCAGGATACGCAGTATTTT.